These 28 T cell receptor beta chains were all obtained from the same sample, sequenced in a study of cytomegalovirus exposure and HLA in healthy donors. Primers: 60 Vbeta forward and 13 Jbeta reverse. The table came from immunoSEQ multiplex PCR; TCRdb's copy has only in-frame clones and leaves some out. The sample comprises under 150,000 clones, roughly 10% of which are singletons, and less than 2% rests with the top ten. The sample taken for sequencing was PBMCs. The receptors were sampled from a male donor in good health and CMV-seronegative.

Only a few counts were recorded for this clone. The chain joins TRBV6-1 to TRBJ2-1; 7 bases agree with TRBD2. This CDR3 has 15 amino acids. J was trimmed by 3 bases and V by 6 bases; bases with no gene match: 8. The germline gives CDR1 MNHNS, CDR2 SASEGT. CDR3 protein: CASRAVGGDYNEQFF. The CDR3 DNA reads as TGTGCCAGCAGGGCCGTGGGGGGGGACTACAATGAGCAGTTCTTC.

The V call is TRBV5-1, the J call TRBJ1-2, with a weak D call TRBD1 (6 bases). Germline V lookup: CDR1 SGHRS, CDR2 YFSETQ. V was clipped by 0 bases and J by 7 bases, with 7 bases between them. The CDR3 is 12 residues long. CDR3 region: CASSLEQGGYTF. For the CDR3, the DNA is TGCGCCAGCAGCTTGGAACAGGGTGGCTACACCTTC. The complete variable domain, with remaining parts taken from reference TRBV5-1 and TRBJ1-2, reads KAGVTQTPRYLIKTRGQQVTLSCSPISGHRSVSWYQQTPGQGLQFLFEYFSETQRNKGNFPGRFSGRQFSNSRSEMNVSTLELGDSALYLCASSLEQGGYTFGSGTRLTVV.

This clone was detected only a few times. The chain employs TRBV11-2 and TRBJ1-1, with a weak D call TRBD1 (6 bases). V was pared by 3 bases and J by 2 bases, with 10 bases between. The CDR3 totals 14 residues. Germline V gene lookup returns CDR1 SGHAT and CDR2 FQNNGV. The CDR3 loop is CASSFPGHNTEAFF. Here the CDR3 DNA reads TGTGCCAGCAGCTTCCCGGGACACAACACTGAAGCTTTCTTT.

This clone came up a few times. The CDR3 spells CASSQGGRSLVPDTQYF. CDR3 nucleotides: TGCGCCAGCAGCCAAGGAGGGAGAAGTCTCGTGCCAGATACGCAGTATTTT. The chain recombines TRBV4-3 with TRBJ2-3, with a tentative D call TRBD2 (5 bases). The CDR3 covers 17 residues. Trimming pared 1 base from V and 4 bases from J, leaving 18 bases between. Germline assignment: CDR1 LGHNA and CDR2 YSLEER.

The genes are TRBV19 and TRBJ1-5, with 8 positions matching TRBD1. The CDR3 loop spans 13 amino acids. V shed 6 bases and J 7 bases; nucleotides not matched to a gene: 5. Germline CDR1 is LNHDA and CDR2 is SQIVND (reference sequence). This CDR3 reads CASRVDRDQPQHF. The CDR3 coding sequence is TGTGCCAGTAGGGTGGACAGGGACCAGCCCCAGCATTTT.

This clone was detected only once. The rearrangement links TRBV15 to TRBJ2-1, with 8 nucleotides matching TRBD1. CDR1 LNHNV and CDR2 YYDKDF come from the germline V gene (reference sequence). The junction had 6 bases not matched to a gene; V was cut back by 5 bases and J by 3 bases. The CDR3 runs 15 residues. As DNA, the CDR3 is TGTGCCACCAGCGCGGGACAGGCCATCTACAATGAGCAGTTCTTC. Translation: CATSAGQAIYNEQFF.

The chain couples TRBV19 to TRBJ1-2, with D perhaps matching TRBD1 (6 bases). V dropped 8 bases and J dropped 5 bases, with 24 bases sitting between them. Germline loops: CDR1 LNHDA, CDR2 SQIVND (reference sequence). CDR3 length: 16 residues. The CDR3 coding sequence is TGTGCCAGTGCCTCCGGCCCTTTTCCAGGGGTTTATGGCTACACCTTC. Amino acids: CASASGPFPGVYGYTF.

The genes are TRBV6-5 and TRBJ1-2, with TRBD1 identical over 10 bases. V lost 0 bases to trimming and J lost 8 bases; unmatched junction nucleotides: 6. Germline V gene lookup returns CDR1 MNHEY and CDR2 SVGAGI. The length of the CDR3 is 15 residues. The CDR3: CASSYSRQGAEGYTF. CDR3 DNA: TGTGCCAGCAGTTACTCGCGACAGGGGGCTGAAGGCTACACCTTC.

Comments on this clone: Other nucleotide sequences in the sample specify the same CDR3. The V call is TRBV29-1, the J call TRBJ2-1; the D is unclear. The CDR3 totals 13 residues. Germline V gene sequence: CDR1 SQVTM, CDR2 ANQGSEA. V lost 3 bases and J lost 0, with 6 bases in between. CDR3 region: CSVERFSYNEQFF. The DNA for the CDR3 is TGCAGCGTTGAGAGGTTCTCCTACAATGAGCAGTTCTTC.

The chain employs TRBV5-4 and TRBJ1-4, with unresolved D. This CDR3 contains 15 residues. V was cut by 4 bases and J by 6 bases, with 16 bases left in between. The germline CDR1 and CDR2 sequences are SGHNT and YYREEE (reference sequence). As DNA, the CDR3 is TGTGCCAGCAGCCATCGAGGAGCCGTGGATGAAAAACTGTTTTTT. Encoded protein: CASSHRGAVDEKLFF.

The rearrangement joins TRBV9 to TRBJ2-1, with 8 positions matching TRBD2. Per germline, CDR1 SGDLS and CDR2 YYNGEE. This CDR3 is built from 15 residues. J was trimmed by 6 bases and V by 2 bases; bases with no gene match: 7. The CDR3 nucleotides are TGTGCCAGCAGCGTTAGCGGGGCCTTGTTCAATGAGCAGTTCTTC. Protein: CASSVSGALFNEQFF.

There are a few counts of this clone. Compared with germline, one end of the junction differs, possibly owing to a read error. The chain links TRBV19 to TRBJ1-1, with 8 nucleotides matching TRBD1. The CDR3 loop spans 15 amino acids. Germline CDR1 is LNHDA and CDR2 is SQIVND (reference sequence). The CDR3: CATRALTGVKTEAFF. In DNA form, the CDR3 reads TGTGCCACCAGGGCCTTGACAGGGGTGAAGACTGAAGCTTTCTTT.

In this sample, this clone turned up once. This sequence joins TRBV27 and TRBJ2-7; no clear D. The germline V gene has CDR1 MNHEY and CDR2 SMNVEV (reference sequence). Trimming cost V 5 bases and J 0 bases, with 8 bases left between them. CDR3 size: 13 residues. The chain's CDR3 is CASSQRSSYEQYF. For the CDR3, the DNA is TGTGCCAGCAGTCAAAGGAGCTCCTACGAGCAGTACTTC.

The chain's CDR3 is CASSVGPNSNTGELFF. In nucleotides, the CDR3 is TGTGCCAGCAGCGTAGGTCCAAACTCAAACACCGGGGAGCTGTTTTTT. This sequence joins TRBV9 and TRBJ2-2; D is ambiguous. Looked up from germline, CDR1 is SGDLS and CDR2 is YYNGEE. The CDR3 sequence is 16 residues long. V gave up 0 bases and J gave up 2 bases, with 11 bases separating them.

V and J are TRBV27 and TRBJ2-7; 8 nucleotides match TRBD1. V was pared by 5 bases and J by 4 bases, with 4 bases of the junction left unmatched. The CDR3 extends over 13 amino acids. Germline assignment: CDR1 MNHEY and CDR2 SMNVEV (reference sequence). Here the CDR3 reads CASSRTGSYEQYF. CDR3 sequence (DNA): TGTGCCAGCAGTCGGACAGGGAGTTACGAGCAGTACTTC.

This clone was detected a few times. The CDR3 loop reads CASSPPGGPHYGYTF. CDR3 coding DNA: TGTGCCAGTAGTCCGCCAGGGGGGCCCCACTATGGCTACACCTTC. This chain connects TRBV19 to TRBJ1-2, with 7 positions matching TRBD1. The CDR3 covers 15 residues. J was trimmed by 3 bases and V by 5 bases; bases with no gene match: 9. Germline CDR1 reads LNHDA; CDR2 reads SQIVND (reference sequence). The whole variable domain, remainder taken from reference TRBV19 and TRBJ1-2, is DGGITQSPKYLFRKEGQNVTLSCEQNLNHDAMYWYRQDPGQGLRLIYYSQIVNDFQKGDIAEGYSVSREKKESFPLTVTSAQKNPTAFYLCASSPPGGPHYGYTFGSGTRLTVV.

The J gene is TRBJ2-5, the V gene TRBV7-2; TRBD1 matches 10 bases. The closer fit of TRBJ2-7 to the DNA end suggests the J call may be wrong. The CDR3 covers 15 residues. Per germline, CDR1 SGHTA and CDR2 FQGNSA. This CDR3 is CASSLGTGGIYEQYF. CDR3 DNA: TGTGCCAGCAGCTTAGGGACAGGGGGAATCTACGAGCAGTACTTC.

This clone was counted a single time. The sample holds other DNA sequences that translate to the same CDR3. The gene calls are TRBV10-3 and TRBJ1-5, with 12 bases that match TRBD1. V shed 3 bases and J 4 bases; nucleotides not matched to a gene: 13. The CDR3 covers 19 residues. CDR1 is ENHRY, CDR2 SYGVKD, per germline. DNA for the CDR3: TGTGCCATCAGTGAACCGGGGGACAGGGGGCGAGTAGTTAATCAGCCCCAGCATTTT. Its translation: CAISEPGDRGRVVNQPQHF.

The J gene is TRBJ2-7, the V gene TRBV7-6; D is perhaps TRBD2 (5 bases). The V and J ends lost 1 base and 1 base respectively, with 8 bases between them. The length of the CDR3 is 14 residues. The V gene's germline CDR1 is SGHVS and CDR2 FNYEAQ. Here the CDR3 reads CASSLGTGSYEQYF. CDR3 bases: TGTGCCAGCAGCTTAGGTACGGGATCCTACGAGCAGTACTTC.

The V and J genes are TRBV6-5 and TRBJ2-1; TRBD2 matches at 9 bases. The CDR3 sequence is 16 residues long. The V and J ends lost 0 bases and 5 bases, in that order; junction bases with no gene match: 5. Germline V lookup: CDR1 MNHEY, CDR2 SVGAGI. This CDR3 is CASSYSETSGNNEQFF. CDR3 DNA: TGTGCCAGCAGTTACTCGGAGACTAGCGGAAACAATGAGCAGTTCTTC.

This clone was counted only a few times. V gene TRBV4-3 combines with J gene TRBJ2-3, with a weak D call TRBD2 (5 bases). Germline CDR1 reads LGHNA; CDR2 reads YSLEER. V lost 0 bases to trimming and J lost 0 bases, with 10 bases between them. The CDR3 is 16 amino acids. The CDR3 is CASSQDLATSTDTQYF. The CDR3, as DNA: TGCGCCAGCAGCCAAGACCTAGCAACTAGCACAGATACGCAGTATTTT.

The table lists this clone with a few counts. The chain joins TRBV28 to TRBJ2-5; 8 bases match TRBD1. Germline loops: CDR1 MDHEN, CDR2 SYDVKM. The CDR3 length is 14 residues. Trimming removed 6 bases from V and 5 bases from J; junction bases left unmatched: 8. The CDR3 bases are TGTGCCAGCAGGCCACCAGGGGGCAGGGAGACCCAGTACTTC. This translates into CASRPPGGRETQYF.

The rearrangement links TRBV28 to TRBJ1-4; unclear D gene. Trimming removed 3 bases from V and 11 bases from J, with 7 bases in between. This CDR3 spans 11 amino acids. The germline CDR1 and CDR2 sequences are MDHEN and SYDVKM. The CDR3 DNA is TGTGCCAGCAGTTTCTCTGTGAAACTGTTTTTT. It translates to CASSFSVKLFF.

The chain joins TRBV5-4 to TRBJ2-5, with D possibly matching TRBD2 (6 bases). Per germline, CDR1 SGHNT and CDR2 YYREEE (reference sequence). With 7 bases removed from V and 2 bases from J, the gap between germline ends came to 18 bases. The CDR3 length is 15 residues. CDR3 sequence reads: CASSTPGLVQETQYF. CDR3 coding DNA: TGTGCCAGCTCCACCCCGGGACTGGTACAAGAGACCCAGTACTTC.

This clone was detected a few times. The CDR3 DNA reads as TGTGCCAGCAGCTTGAGGACAGGAACTTATGGCTACACCTTC. It yields the protein CASSLRTGTYGYTF. The gene calls are TRBV7-8 and TRBJ1-2; 7 positions match TRBD1. CDR3 size: 14 residues. V shed 3 bases, J shed 5 bases, and the junction held 6 bases outside the gene matches. Germline V gives CDR1 SGHVS, CDR2 FQNEAQ.

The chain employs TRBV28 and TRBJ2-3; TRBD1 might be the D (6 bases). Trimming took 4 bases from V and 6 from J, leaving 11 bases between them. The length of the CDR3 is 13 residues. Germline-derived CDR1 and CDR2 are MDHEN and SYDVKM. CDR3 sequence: CASSYYQGDTQYF. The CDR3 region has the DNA TGTGCCAGCAGTTACTACCAGGGGGATACGCAGTATTTT.

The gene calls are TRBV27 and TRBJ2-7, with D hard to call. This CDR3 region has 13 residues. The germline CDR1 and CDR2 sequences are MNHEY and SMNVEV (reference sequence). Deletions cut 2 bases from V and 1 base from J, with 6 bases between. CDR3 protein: CASSLEQSYEQYF. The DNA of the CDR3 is TGTGCCAGCAGTTTAGAACAGTCCTACGAGCAGTACTTC.

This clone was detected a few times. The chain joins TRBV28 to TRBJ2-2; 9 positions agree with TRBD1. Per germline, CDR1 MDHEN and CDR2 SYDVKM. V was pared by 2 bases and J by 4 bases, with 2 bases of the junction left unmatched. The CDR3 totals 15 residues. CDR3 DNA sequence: TGTGCCAGCAGTTTAGGGGACAGGGTCACCGGGGAGCTGTTTTTT. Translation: CASSLGDRVTGELFF.